This TCR beta chain was sequenced for a study of T cells in localized non-small cell lung cancer. Findings of the study overall: Measurement of T cell clonality placed uninvolved adjacent lung highest, above the level in tumor. Adjacent lung tissue had a median about 60 of the top 100 clones found in the tumor.

The data were produced by immunoSEQ multiplex PCR, yet TCRdb's version contains in-frame clones alone and is incomplete. The sample consists of over 3,500 clones, 30% to 35% of them appearing once. The CDR3 consists of 15 residues. V gave up 8 bases and J gave up 5 bases; unmatched junction bases: 13. Germline lookup yields CDR1 MNHGY and CDR2 SAAAGT. This clone came up a few times. Its specificity is not known. Sequenced material: normal lung tissue next to the tumor, taken before any cancer treatment. The chain joins TRBV6-8 to TRBJ2-7, with TRBD1 matching 9 bases. The sequence came from a male donor aged 60 or older with stage III lung adenocarcinoma. CDR3 protein: CASAGTGTGFHEQYF. DNA for the CDR3: TGTGCCAGCGCCGGGACCGGGACAGGGTTCCACGAGCAGTACTTC.